The 8 T cell receptor beta chains presented below share a single source sample, sequenced in a study of blood T cell repertoires in COVID-19. Profiled with immunoSEQ multiplex PCR; TCRdb holds only in-frame clones, not every one. The data hold 300,000 to 400,000 clones, with about nine tenths observed a single time. The sequencing input was peripheral blood. These receptors were collected from a woman aged 70-85 years with COVID-19, enrolled during active disease.

This clone was detected once. V usage is TRBV5-4 and J usage is TRBJ1-3; maybe TRBD1 (5 bases). Germline V gene data show CDR1 as SGHNT and CDR2 as YYREEE (reference sequence). Trimming removed 1 base at V and 7 bases at J, with 15 bases between. The CDR3 totals 15 residues. CDR3: CASSLPGSKRNTIYF. CDR3 DNA: TGTGCCAGCAGCTTGCCAGGGTCTAAGAGGAACACCATATATTTT.

This chain joins TRBV27 and TRBJ1-2; 10 positions agree with TRBD1. J gave up 12 bases and V 5 bases, and 9 bases lay outside the gene matches. This CDR3 has 13 amino acids. The germline gives CDR1 MNHEY, CDR2 SMNVEV (reference sequence). CDR3 nucleotide sequence: TGTGCCAGCAGTCTCCCCCGACAGGGGGCTGACACCTTC. As protein: CASSLPRQGADTF.

The CDR3 here is CASSPVAGELFF. The CDR3 DNA is TGTGCCAGCAGCCCTGTTGCCGGGGAGCTGTTTTTT. This sequence joins TRBV9 and TRBJ2-2, with D unresolved. The length of the CDR3 is 12 residues. Germline CDR1 SGDLS, CDR2 YYNGEE. Trimming took 4 bases from V and 6 from J, leaving 7 bases between them.

The V call is TRBV14, the J call TRBJ2-3; 10 bases are shared with TRBD2. CDR1 is SGHDN and CDR2 is FVKESK in the germline V gene. This CDR3 has 15 residues. The J segment lost 6 bases and the V segment lost 4 bases, leaving 7 bases of the junction unmatched. CDR3 residues: CASSRKRGGDDTQYF. CDR3 bases: TGTGCCAGCAGCCGAAAGCGGGGGGGAGACGATACGCAGTATTTT.

The chain couples TRBV6-6 to TRBJ2-2; tentative D call: TRBD2 (5 bases). Trimming stripped 7 bases from V and 5 bases from J, with 8 bases between. This CDR3 comprises 12 residues. The germline CDR1 and CDR2 sequences are MNHNY and SVGAGI (reference sequence). In nucleotides, the CDR3 is TGTGCCAGCAACACGGGAACCGGGGAGCTGTTTTTT. It yields the protein CASNTGTGELFF.

This chain connects TRBV7-8 to TRBJ1-1; D gene unclear. Trimming took off 6 bases at V and 0 bases at J, with 17 bases between the two ends. Looked up from germline, CDR1 is SGHVS and CDR2 is FQNEAQ. This CDR3 spans 16 amino acids. CDR3 protein: CASSHEEEDMNTEAFF. The CDR3, as DNA: TGTGCCAGCAGTCACGAGGAGGAAGACATGAACACTGAAGCTTTCTTT.

The chain joins TRBV28 to TRBJ2-7; unclear D gene. In germline, CDR1 is MDHEN, CDR2 SYDVKM. The CDR3 consists of 13 residues. The V gene lost 6 bases and the J gene lost 2 bases, with 11 bases spanning the gap. CDR3 sequence (DNA): TGTGCCAGCAGGCGCTATCTTACCTACGAGCAGTACTTC. It translates to CASRRYLTYEQYF.

This clone appeared a single time. The chain is built from TRBV2 and TRBJ1-1, with TRBD1 matching 7 bases. The CDR3 length is 16 residues. V trimming: 3 bases; J trimming: 1 base; junction bases outside the gene matches: 8. Germline lookup yields CDR1 SNHLY and CDR2 FYNNEI. The CDR3 DNA reads as TGTGCCAGCAGTGATGGAGGGGGCGGGAAGAACACTGAAGCTTTCTTT. Encoded protein: CASSDGGGGKNTEAFF.